The source of this T cell receptor beta chain is a study of blood T cell repertoires in COVID-19. The table came from immunoSEQ multiplex PCR; TCRdb's copy has only in-frame clones and leaves some out. The table has about 99,000 clones, roughly nine tenths seen once. This CDR3 is 12 amino acids long. CDR1 and CDR2 (germline): SQVTM, ANQGSEA. Trimming took 4 bases from V and 1 from J, leaving 7 bases between them. The sequenced material came from peripheral blood. V is TRBV29-1 and J is TRBJ1-1; D is unclear. This TCR derives from a woman older than 75 in a cohort sampled during active COVID-19. DNA of the CDR3: TGCAGCGTTGGGTACGGGAACACTGAAGCTTTCTTT. Protein product: CSVGYGNTEAFF.